This T cell receptor beta chain was sequenced for a study of cytomegalovirus exposure and HLA in healthy donors. Study outcomes and limitations: It has been reported that TCR beta sequences accurately predicted the HLA-A and HLA-B alleles of most subjects. In a later analysis, an Asian-associated ancestry cluster reportedly showed fewer N-insertions than the approximately 670-donor mean. Published work reported that the classifier diagnosed cytomegalovirus status with high specificity and sensitivity.

The CDR3 has 18 amino acids. Trimming shortened V by 0 bases and J by 1 base, and 16 bases separated the two germline ends. Germline CDR1 is MGHRA and CDR2 is YSYEKL. A word on this clone: No antigen is known for it.

In the PCR, 60 Vbeta and 13 Jbeta primers were used. Generated by immunoSEQ multiplex PCR, the TCRdb table keeps only in-frame clones and is missing some. The sample shows about 120,000 clones, roughly 80% of them seen only once. This receptor was obtained from a woman in her forties in good health and CMV-seropositive. The chain uses TRBV4-1 and TRBJ1-3; no reliable D call. The sample comprised PBMCs. CDR3 coding DNA: TGCGCCAGCAGCCAAGATGGGAGGGCGGTGGGTTCTGGAAACACCATATATTTT. This translates into CASSQDGRAVGSGNTIYF.